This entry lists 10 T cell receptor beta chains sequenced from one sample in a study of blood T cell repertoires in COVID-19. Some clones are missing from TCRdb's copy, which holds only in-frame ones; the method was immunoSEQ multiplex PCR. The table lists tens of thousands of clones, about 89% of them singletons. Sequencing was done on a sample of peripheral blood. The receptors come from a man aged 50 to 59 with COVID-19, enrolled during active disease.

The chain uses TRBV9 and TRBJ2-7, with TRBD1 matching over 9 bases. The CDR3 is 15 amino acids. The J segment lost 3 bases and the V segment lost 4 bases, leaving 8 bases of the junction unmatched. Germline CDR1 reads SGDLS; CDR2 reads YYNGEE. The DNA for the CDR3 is TGTGCCAGCAGCCCCACAGGGGGCTCTCACTACGAGCAGTACTTC. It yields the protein CASSPTGGSHYEQYF.

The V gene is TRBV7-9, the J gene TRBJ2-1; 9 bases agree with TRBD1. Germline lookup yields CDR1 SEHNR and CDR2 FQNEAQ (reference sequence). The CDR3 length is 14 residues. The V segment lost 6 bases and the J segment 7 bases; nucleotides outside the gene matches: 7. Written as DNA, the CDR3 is TGTGCCAGCAGAAGCGGACAGGGGAGGAATGAGCAGTTCTTC. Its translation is CASRSGQGRNEQFF. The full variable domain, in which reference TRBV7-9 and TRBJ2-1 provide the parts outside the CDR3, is DTGVSQNPRHKITKRGQNVTFRCDPISEHNRLYWYRQTLGQGPEFLTYFQNEAQLEKSRLLSDRFSAERPKGSFSTLEIQRTEQGDSAMYLCASRSGQGRNEQFFGPGTRLTVL.

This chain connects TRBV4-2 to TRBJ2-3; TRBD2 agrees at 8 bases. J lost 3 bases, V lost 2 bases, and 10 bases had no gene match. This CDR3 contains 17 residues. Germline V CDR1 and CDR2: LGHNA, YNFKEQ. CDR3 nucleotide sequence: TGTGCCAGCAGCCAATTCTTTTCGGGGGGGCTTACAGATACGCAGTATTTT. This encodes CASSQFFSGGLTDTQYF.

CDR3 residues: CASSVVPSGGTNTGELFF. The CDR3 bases are TGTGCCAGCAGCGTAGTTCCTAGCGGGGGGACCAACACCGGGGAGCTGTTTTTT. This chain joins TRBV9 and TRBJ2-2; 11 bases match TRBD2. The germline V gene encodes CDR1 SGDLS and CDR2 YYNGEE. This CDR3 spans 18 amino acids. After removal of 0 bases from V and 2 bases from J, the junction contained 6 bases not matched to a gene.

The CDR3 DNA reads TGTGCCAGCAGCTACAGGGGGCAGGACTATGGCTACACCTTC. It yields the protein CASSYRGQDYGYTF. The chain carries TRBV3-1 (or the pseudogene TRBV3-2) and TRBJ1-2, with 9 bases lining up with TRBD1. The CDR3 totals 14 residues. V lost 5 bases and J lost 3; bases outside the gene matches: 4. Per the germline V gene, CDR1 is LGHDT and CDR2 is YNNKEL (reference sequence).

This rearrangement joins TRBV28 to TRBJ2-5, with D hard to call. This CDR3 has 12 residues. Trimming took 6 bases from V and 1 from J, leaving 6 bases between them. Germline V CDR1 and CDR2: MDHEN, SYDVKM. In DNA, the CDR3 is TGTGCCAGCAGCCGACTCCAAGAGACCCAGTACTTC. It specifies CASSRLQETQYF.

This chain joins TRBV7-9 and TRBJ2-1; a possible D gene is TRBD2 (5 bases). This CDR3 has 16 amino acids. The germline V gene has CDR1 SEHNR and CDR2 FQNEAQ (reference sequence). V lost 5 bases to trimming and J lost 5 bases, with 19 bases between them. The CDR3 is CASSPRTGYGDNEQFF. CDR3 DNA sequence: TGTGCCAGCAGCCCGCGGACGGGATATGGGGACAATGAGCAGTTCTTC.

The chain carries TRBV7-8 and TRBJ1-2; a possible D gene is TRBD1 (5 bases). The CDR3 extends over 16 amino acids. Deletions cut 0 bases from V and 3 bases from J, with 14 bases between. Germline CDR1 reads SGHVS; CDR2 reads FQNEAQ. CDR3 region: CASSLAPRQIDYGYTF. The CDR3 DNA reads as TGTGCCAGCAGCTTAGCCCCCCGACAGATCGACTATGGCTACACCTTC.

CDR3 in amino acids: CSVVLLAGIARSSYNEQFF. CDR3 nucleotides: TGCAGCGTTGTACTCCTAGCGGGGATAGCTAGAAGCTCCTACAATGAGCAGTTCTTC. V gene TRBV29-1 combines with J gene TRBJ2-1; 9 positions match TRBD2. CDR3 length equals 19 residues. V was pared by 4 bases and J by 0 bases, with 16 bases of the junction left unmatched. Looked up from germline, CDR1 is SQVTM and CDR2 is ANQGSEA.

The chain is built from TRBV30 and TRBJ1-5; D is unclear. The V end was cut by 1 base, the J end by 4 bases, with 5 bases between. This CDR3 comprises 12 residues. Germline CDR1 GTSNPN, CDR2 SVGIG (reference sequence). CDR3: CAWSGQNQPQHF. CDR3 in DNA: TGTGCCTGGAGTGGTCAAAATCAGCCCCAGCATTTT.